These 30 T cell receptor beta chains were sequenced from one sample in a study of identical twins. TCRdb re-called the 5' RACE reads with MiXCR, one entry per CDR3 protein. The table includes about 200,000 distinct CDR3 sequences, less than 20% detected once. A further study also used this sample, focusing on T cells expressing NK-cell markers.

Specimen: CD8+ T cells sorted from blood. The receptors here all came from a woman aged 18-29 years in good health.

The rearrangement joins TRBV7-9 to TRBJ2-5; no definite D call. CDR1 SEHNR and CDR2 FQNEAQ come from the germline V gene (reference sequence). There are 12 residues in the CDR3. Trimming removed 6 bases from V and 8 bases from J, with 13 bases in between. CDR3 amino acids: CASSNEYGTQYF. Written as DNA, the CDR3 is TGTGCCAGCAGTAACGAGTACGGAACCCAGTACTTC. The whole variable domain, remainder taken from reference TRBV7-9 and TRBJ2-5, is DTGVSQNPRHKITKRGQNVTFRCDPISEHNRLYWYRQTLGQGPEFLTYFQNEAQLEKSRLLSDRFSAERPKGSFSTLEIQRTEQGDSAMYLCASSNEYGTQYFGPGTRLLVL.

This clonotype has a count of ten or more. This rearrangement joins TRBV12-3 or TRBV12-4 to TRBJ2-7; tentatively, D is TRBD2 (5 bases). V lost 8 bases and J lost 2, with 13 bases in between. The CDR3 is 13 amino acids. CDR3 protein: CASSGGGTYEQYF. DNA of the CDR3: TGTGCCAGCTCCGGCGGAGGCACCTACGAGCAGTACTTC.

V usage is TRBV20-1 and J usage is TRBJ2-5, with no clear D. The CDR3 is 14 amino acids. Trimming pared 0 bases from V and 2 bases from J, leaving 10 bases between. Germline V gene data show CDR1 as DFQATT and CDR2 as SNEGSKA (reference sequence). The CDR3 bases are TGCAGTGCTAGAGATCTGATCTCTCAAGAGACCCAGTACTTC. Protein product: CSARDLISQETQYF.

This clonotype was seen a few times. V gene TRBV5-1 combines with J gene TRBJ2-1, with 14 positions matching TRBD2. Germline V lookup: CDR1 SGHRS, CDR2 YFSETQ. The CDR3 consists of 14 residues. V gave up 8 bases and J gave up 7 bases; unmatched junction bases: 5. The CDR3 is CASQTSGGANEQFF. DNA for the CDR3: TGCGCCAGTCAGACTAGCGGGGGGGCGAATGAGCAGTTCTTC.

This clonotype was recorded at least ten times. The V call is TRBV5-1, the J call TRBJ2-1; 13 bases are shared with TRBD2. The CDR3 has 16 residues. Per germline, CDR1 SGHRS and CDR2 YFSETQ. J was trimmed by 8 bases and V by 3 bases; bases with no gene match: 8. CDR3 sequence (DNA): TGCGCCAGCAGCTCCACCACTAGCGGGAGGGCAGATGAGCAGTTCTTC. Translating it yields CASSSTTSGRADEQFF.

The chain couples TRBV27 to TRBJ1-2; D is unclear. Trimming shortened V by 3 bases and J by 2 bases, and 7 bases separated the two germline ends. This CDR3 is 13 amino acids long. Germline assignment: CDR1 MNHEY and CDR2 SMNVEV (reference sequence). CDR3 region: CASSFYSNYGYTF. The CDR3 DNA reads TGTGCCAGCAGTTTCTACAGCAACTATGGCTACACCTTC.

This chain links TRBV4-1 with TRBJ2-1; 12 bases match TRBD2. CDR1 and CDR2 (germline): MGHRA, YSYEKL. Trimming cost V 1 base and J 7 bases; bases outside gene matches: 5. The CDR3 is 16 amino acids. The CDR3 loop is CASSQGRLAGGNEQFF. For the CDR3, the DNA is TGCGCCAGCAGCCAAGGGAGGCTAGCGGGGGGGAATGAGCAGTTCTTC.

The chain joins TRBV7-9 to TRBJ2-7; unclear D gene. The CDR3 runs 11 residues. Trimming removed 4 bases at V and 6 bases at J, with 7 bases between. The germline V gene has CDR1 SEHNR and CDR2 FQNEAQ (reference sequence). CDR3 nucleotides: TGTGCCAGCAGCTCGGCGGCCGAGCAGTACTTC. It yields the protein CASSSAAEQYF. The complete variable domain, with remaining parts taken from reference TRBV7-9 and TRBJ2-7, reads DTGVSQNPRHKITKRGQNVTFRCDPISEHNRLYWYRQTLGQGPEFLTYFQNEAQLEKSRLLSDRFSAERPKGSFSTLEIQRTEQGDSAMYLCASSSAAEQYFGPGTRLTVT.

The V gene is TRBV5-8, the J gene TRBJ1-1; no definite D call. This CDR3 has 13 residues. CDR1 is SGHTS, CDR2 YDEGEE, per germline. With 4 bases removed from V and 4 bases from J, the gap between germline ends came to 11 bases. The CDR3 nucleotides read TGTGCCAGCAGCCCAGATTCGTCCACTGAAGCTTTCTTT. Protein product: CASSPDSSTEAFF.

This rearrangement joins TRBV11-2 to TRBJ1-1; a possible D gene is TRBD1 (5 bases). Per the germline V gene, CDR1 is SGHAT and CDR2 is FQNNGV. The length of the CDR3 is 15 residues. V lost 5 bases and J lost 6, with 19 bases in between. The CDR3 nucleotides read TGTGCCAGCAGCACCTTCGGGGGGAATCTCCCTGAAGCTTTCTTT. It encodes CASSTFGGNLPEAFF. Together with reference TRBV11-2 and TRBJ1-1, the CDR3 gives the full variable domain: EAGVAQSPRYKIIEKRQSVAFWCNPISGHATLYWYQQILGQGPKLLIQFQNNGVVDDSQLPKDRFSAERLKGVDSTLKIQPAKLEDSAVYLCASSTFGGNLPEAFFGQGTRLTVV.

V usage is TRBV4-2 and J usage is TRBJ2-1; 8 nucleotides line up with TRBD2. CDR1 is LGHNA and CDR2 is YNFKEQ in the germline V gene. The CDR3 spans 15 residues. Trimming removed 1 base from V and 6 bases from J; junction bases left unmatched: 5. CDR3 amino acids: CASSQGSGVSNEQFF. The CDR3 nucleotides read TGTGCCAGCAGCCAAGGTAGCGGGGTCAGCAATGAGCAGTTCTTC.

To note about this clonotype: A read error may produce the germline difference seen at one junction end. The genes are TRBV7-7 and TRBJ2-1; TRBD2 matches 10 bases. Per the germline V gene, CDR1 is SSHAT and CDR2 is FNYEAQ (reference sequence). The CDR3 totals 15 residues. The CDR3 DNA reads as TGTGCTAGCAGTCTTACTAGCGGGGAAGTCAATGAGCAGTTCTTC. Its translation is CASSLTSGEVNEQFF.

This clonotype was detected only a few times. The CDR3 protein is CASSWGAYEQYF. The DNA for the CDR3 is TGTGCCAGCAGCTGGGGGGCCTACGAGCAGTACTTC. The V and J genes are TRBV11-2 and TRBJ2-7; the D gene is possibly TRBD2 (6 bases). Germline values: CDR1 SGHAT, CDR2 FQNNGV. V gave up 4 bases and J gave up 2 bases, with 6 bases separating them. The CDR3 sequence is 12 residues long.

This clonotype was picked up a small number of times. The J gene is TRBJ2-5, the V gene TRBV15; D is unclear. The V gene lost 4 bases and the J gene lost 2 bases, with 14 bases spanning the gap. The CDR3 extends over 15 amino acids. In germline, CDR1 is LNHNV, CDR2 YYDKDF (reference sequence). CDR3 protein: CATSTKSQPQETQYF. The CDR3, as DNA: TGTGCCACCAGCACAAAGTCCCAACCTCAAGAGACCCAGTACTTC.

This clonotype has at least ten counts. This chain uses TRBV20-1 with TRBJ2-7; 9 bases map to TRBD1. V lost 5 bases and J lost 4; bases outside the gene matches: 6. Germline lookup yields CDR1 DFQATT and CDR2 SNEGSKA (reference sequence). The CDR3 sequence is 13 residues long. This CDR3 is CSAWGQGEYEQYF. As DNA, the CDR3 is TGCAGTGCTTGGGGACAGGGAGAATACGAGCAGTACTTC.

This clonotype was seen only a few times. This chain's CDR3 is CASSPKGSSSYNEQFF. DNA for the CDR3: TGTGCCAGCAGCCCAAAAGGGTCTAGCTCCTACAATGAGCAGTTCTTC. The chain recombines TRBV7-9 with TRBJ2-1; no reliable D call. Germline V gene sequence: CDR1 SEHNR, CDR2 FQNEAQ (reference sequence). The CDR3 extends over 16 amino acids. V was shortened by 5 bases and J by 0 bases, with 14 bases between the two germline ends.

This chain joins TRBV20-1 and TRBJ1-2, with D unresolved. The CDR3 is 13 amino acids. Trimming took 3 bases from V and 0 from J, leaving 8 bases between them. The germline V gene encodes CDR1 DFQATT and CDR2 SNEGSKA (reference sequence). In DNA, the CDR3 is TGCAGTGCTAGTCGGGCAGCTAACTATGGCTACACCTTC. Translated: CSASRAANYGYTF.

This clonotype was detected only a few times. This chain connects TRBV29-1 to TRBJ2-7; 8 positions match TRBD2. This CDR3 comprises 13 residues. CDR1 SQVTM and CDR2 ANQGSEA come from the germline V gene. Trimming took 6 bases from V and 3 from J; bases not matched to a gene: 7. Here the CDR3 DNA reads TGCAGCGTCTCGGGAGGGCCAGGCTACGAGCAGTACTTC. Translation: CSVSGGPGYEQYF.

The rearrangement joins TRBV3-1 to TRBJ2-2; possibly TRBD2 for D (6 bases). V dropped 4 bases and J dropped 4 bases, with 19 bases sitting between them. Per the germline V gene, CDR1 is LGHDT and CDR2 is YNNKEL (reference sequence). CDR3 length: 17 residues. This CDR3 reads CASSRPPAGRVTGELFF. Here the CDR3 DNA reads TGTGCCAGCAGCCGCCCTCCAGCGGGCCGAGTCACCGGGGAGCTGTTTTTT.

The gene calls are TRBV9 and TRBJ2-5, with TRBD1 as a possible D gene (6 bases). The CDR3 runs to 14 residues. V lost 3 bases and J lost 5, with 14 bases in between. Germline lookup yields CDR1 SGDLS and CDR2 YYNGEE. CDR3 bases: TGTGCCAGCAGCGCCAGTGGGGGCCTGGAGACCCAGTACTTC. Its protein is CASSASGGLETQYF.

The CDR3 DNA reads TGTGCCAGCAGTCCCTACCTGGGCAGCTCCTACGAGCAGTACTTC. Translation gives CASSPYLGSSYEQYF. The chain carries TRBV27 and TRBJ2-7; D is undetermined. The ends were cut back, 5 bases at V and 0 bases at J, with 14 bases in the middle. CDR1 and CDR2 from the germline V gene are MNHEY and SMNVEV (reference sequence). The CDR3 spans 15 residues.

V usage is TRBV7-9 and J usage is TRBJ2-3; D is possibly TRBD1 (6 bases). Germline V CDR1 and CDR2: SEHNR, FQNEAQ (reference sequence). Trimming stripped 4 bases from V and 11 bases from J, with 13 bases between. The CDR3 has 12 residues. CDR3 nucleotide sequence: TGTGCCAGCAGCTCACAGGGTTTCGGGCAGTATTTT. Encoded protein: CASSSQGFGQYF.

The rearrangement joins TRBV7-3 to TRBJ2-1; D is perhaps TRBD1 (6 bases). Looked up from germline, CDR1 is SGHTA and CDR2 is FQGTGA. Trimming shortened V by 3 bases and J by 7 bases, and 10 bases separated the two germline ends. This CDR3 has 13 residues. CDR3 DNA sequence: TGTGCCAGCAGCTTGCAGGGGACGAATGAGCAGTTCTTC. Residues: CASSLQGTNEQFF. The full variable domain, rest sourced from reference TRBV7-3 and TRBJ2-1, is GAGVSQTPSNKVTEKGKYVELRCDPISGHTALYWYRQSLGQGPEFLIYFQGTGAADDSGLPNDRFFAVRPEGSVSTLKIQRTERGDSAVYLCASSLQGTNEQFFGPGTRLTVL.

This sequence joins TRBV12-3 or TRBV12-4 and TRBJ2-3; TRBD2 matches 15 bases. Unmatched junction bases numbered 9, after V lost 6 bases and J lost 2 bases. CDR3 length: 18 residues. The CDR3 loop reads CASSLGLAGGLLTDTQYF. CDR3 coding DNA: TGTGCCAGCAGCTTGGGACTAGCGGGAGGCCTCCTCACAGATACGCAGTATTTT.

This clonotype was picked up a small number of times. The CDR3: CASSFGVNYGYTF. The CDR3 DNA follows: TGTGCCAGCAGTTTTGGGGTTAACTATGGCTACACCTTC. J is TRBJ1-2 and V is TRBV12-3 or TRBV12-4, with D unresolved. Deletions cut 3 bases from V and 1 base from J, with 6 bases between. The CDR3 covers 13 residues.

This clonotype was observed many times. The chain recombines TRBV7-2 with TRBJ2-1; perhaps TRBD1 as D (6 bases). Trimming cost V 5 bases and J 1 base, with 12 bases left between them. Germline V CDR1 and CDR2: SGHTA, FQGNSA. The length of the CDR3 is 15 residues. In DNA form, the CDR3 reads TGTGCCAGCAGCACGACCGGGACATCCTACAATGAGCAGTTCTTC. Its translation: CASSTTGTSYNEQFF.

J is TRBJ2-1 and V is TRBV7-6; D is possibly TRBD2 (6 bases). Germline CDR1 and CDR2: SGHVS and FNYEAQ. Trimming took off 4 bases at V and 8 bases at J, with 18 bases between the two ends. The CDR3 extends over 15 amino acids. CDR3 in amino acids: CASSSTRRGSDEQFF. The CDR3 nucleotides read TGTGCCAGCAGCTCGACTAGGCGGGGCTCAGATGAGCAGTTCTTC.

This clonotype occurred a few times. The V gene is TRBV2, the J gene TRBJ1-1; no clear D. Trimming shortened V by 8 bases and J by 8 bases, and 9 bases separated the two germline ends. This CDR3 contains 10 residues. CDR1 SNHLY and CDR2 FYNNEI come from the germline V gene. DNA for the CDR3: TGTGCCAGCGGTCTTGGGGAAGCTTTCTTT. Its protein product is CASGLGEAFF.

Ten or more counts support this clonotype. The rearrangement uses TRBV12-3 or TRBV12-4 and TRBJ2-3; 13 bases are shared with TRBD2. The CDR3 is 16 amino acids. V trimming: 3 bases; J trimming: 10 bases; junction bases outside the gene matches: 10. CDR3 region: CASSFPRGLAGDAQYF. The CDR3 DNA reads TGTGCCAGCAGTTTTCCCCGAGGACTAGCGGGGGATGCGCAGTATTTT.

V gene TRBV7-8 combines with J gene TRBJ2-7, with unresolved D. The CDR3 has 15 residues. The V end was cut by 1 base, the J end by 2 bases, with 12 bases between. Germline V gene data show CDR1 as SGHVS and CDR2 as FQNEAQ. CDR3 in amino acids: CASSLGEAATYEQYF. In nucleotides, the CDR3 is TGTGCCAGCAGCTTAGGAGAGGCTGCCACCTACGAGCAGTACTTC.